This T cell receptor beta chain was observed in a study of blood T cell repertoires in COVID-19. Individuals aged 18 to 89 years were recruited from 24 US areas. The study assigned cohorts using participant-reported clinical history. Exposed volunteers were people who met a COVID-19 case within 2 weeks before study entry. Some clones are missing from TCRdb's copy, which holds only in-frame ones; the method was immunoSEQ multiplex PCR. Of 400,000 to 500,000 clones in the sample, roughly 90% were seen once. This sequence was found in a woman between 18 and 30 years old who had been exposed to COVID-19. Sequenced sample: PBMCs or T cells enriched from blood (not recorded which).

Here the CDR3 reads CASRRQAPGNIQYF. CDR3 sequence (DNA): TGTGCCAGCAGGAGACAGGCCCCGGGAAACATTCAGTACTTC. J is TRBJ2-4 and V is TRBV5-4; weak D call: TRBD1 (6 bases). The V gene lost 5 bases and the J gene lost 6 bases, with 15 bases spanning the gap. This CDR3 is built from 14 residues. Germline V gives CDR1 SGHNT, CDR2 YYREEE (reference sequence).